This T cell receptor (beta chain) was captured in a study of cytomegalovirus exposure and HLA in healthy donors. The length of the CDR3 is 15 residues. Per germline, CDR1 LGHNT and CDR2 FRNRAP. Trimming took off 5 bases at V and 4 bases at J, with 14 bases between the two ends. PCR employed 60 Vbeta and 13 Jbeta primers. Only in-frame clones appear in the TCRdb table, and some are missing; sequencing was by immunoSEQ multiplex PCR. This table has about 150,000 clones, more than 75% appearing once. The clonotype originates from a human donor in good health. The chain combines TRBV12-5 with TRBJ1-4; weak D call: TRBD1 (6 bases). The sequencing sample was made of PBMCs. The CDR3 bases are TGTGCTAGTGGTCTAAAGGGGGGGAGTAATGAAAAACTGTTTTTT. Protein product: CASGLKGGSNEKLFF.